This T cell receptor (beta chain) was retrieved from a study of CD8+CD57+ T cells in acquired aplastic anemia. In the study overall: DNA recovered from sorted CD4+ and CD8+ cells had a mean of approximately 3.5 ug. Whole-study results and caveats: Patients and controls were not found to differ significantly in CD8+ Simpson's diversity.

Both TCR beta VDJ combination and CDR3 sequence profiling were carried out. Genomic DNA was the template for this profiling. MiXCR was run by TCRdb on the reads, yielding one entry per CDR3 protein. Of hundreds of thousands of distinct CDR3 sequences in the sample, around three fifths are singletons; the top ten hold under 1.5%. Before being chosen for sequencing, patients had shown CD8+CD57+ cell expansion by flow cytometry. Each of the patients presented with severe acquired aplastic anemia. This clonotype was detected a few times. The target antigen is unknown. The V gene's germline CDR1 is SEHNR and CDR2 FQNEAQ (reference sequence). The junction had 9 bases not matched to a gene; V was cut back by 4 bases and J by 2 bases. The CDR3 covers 16 residues.

The V call is TRBV7-9, the J call TRBJ2-7; 9 bases are shared with TRBD1. The clonotype was recovered from a human donor with aplastic anemia. The sample comprised sorted CD4+, CD8+, or CD8+CD57+ T cells (not recorded which) from PBMCs. CDR3 region: CASSSLGTGLTYEQYF. The CDR3, as DNA: TGTGCCAGCAGCTCCCTTGGGACAGGGCTCACCTACGAGCAGTACTTC.